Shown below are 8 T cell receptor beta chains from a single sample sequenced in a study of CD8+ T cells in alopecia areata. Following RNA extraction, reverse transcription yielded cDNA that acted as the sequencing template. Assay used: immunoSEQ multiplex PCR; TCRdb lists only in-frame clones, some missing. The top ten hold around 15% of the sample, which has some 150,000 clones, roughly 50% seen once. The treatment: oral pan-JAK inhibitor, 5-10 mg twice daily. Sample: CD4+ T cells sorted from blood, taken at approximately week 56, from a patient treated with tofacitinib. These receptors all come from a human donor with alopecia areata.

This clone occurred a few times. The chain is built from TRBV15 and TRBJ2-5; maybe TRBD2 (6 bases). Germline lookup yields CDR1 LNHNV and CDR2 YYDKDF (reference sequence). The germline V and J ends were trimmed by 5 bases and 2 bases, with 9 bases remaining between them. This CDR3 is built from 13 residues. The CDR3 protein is CATSGGWQETQYF. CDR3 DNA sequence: TGTGCCACCAGCGGAGGGTGGCAAGAGACCCAGTACTTC.

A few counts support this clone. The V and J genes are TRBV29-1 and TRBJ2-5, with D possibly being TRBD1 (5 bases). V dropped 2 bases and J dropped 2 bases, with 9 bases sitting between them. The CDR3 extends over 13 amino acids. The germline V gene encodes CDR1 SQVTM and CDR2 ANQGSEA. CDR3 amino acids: CSVERPGQETQYF. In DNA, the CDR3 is TGCAGCGTTGAAAGGCCAGGGCAAGAGACCCAGTACTTC.

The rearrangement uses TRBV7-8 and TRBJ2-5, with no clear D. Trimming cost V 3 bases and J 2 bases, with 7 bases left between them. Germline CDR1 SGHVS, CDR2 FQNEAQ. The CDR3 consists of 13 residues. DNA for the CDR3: TGTGCCAGCAGCTTTCAGAGGCAAGAGACCCAGTACTTC. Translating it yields CASSFQRQETQYF.

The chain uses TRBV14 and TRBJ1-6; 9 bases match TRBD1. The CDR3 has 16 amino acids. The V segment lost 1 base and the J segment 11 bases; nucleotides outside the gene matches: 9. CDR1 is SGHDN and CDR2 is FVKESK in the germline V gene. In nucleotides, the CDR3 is TGTGCCAGCAGCCAAGTGCGGGGACAGGGCCGAACACCCCTCCACTTT. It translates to CASSQVRGQGRTPLHF.

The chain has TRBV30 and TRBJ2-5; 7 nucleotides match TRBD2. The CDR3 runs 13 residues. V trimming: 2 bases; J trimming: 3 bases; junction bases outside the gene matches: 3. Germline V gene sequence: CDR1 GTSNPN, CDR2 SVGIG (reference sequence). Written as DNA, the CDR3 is TGTGCCTGGAGTATAGGGACTAAAGAGACCCAGTACTTC. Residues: CAWSIGTKETQYF.

CDR3 residues: CSVPGTGGAGANVLTF. The DNA of the CDR3 is TGCAGCGTTCCCGGGACAGGGGGCGCTGGGGCCAACGTCCTGACTTTC. The rearrangement uses TRBV29-1 and TRBJ2-6, with 12 bases aligning to TRBD1. Germline V gene lookup returns CDR1 SQVTM and CDR2 ANQGSEA. The CDR3 totals 16 residues. V lost 5 bases and J lost 2; bases outside the gene matches: 4.

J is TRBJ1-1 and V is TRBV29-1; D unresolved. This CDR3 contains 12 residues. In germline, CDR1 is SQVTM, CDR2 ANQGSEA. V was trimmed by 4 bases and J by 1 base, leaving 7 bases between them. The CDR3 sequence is CSVAEWNTEAFF. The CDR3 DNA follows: TGCAGCGTTGCGGAATGGAACACTGAAGCTTTCTTT.

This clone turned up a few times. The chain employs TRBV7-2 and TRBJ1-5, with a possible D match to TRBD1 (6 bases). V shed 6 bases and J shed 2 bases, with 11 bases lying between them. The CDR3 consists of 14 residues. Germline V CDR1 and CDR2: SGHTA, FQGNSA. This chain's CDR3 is CASSFAGGNQPQHF. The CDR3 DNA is TGTGCCAGCAGTTTCGCAGGGGGCAATCAGCCCCAGCATTTT.